The clone carrying this T cell receptor (beta chain) has just a few counts. Germline V gene lookup returns CDR1 LGHNA and CDR2 YSLEER. The V end lost 0 bases, the J end lost 10 bases, and 10 bases lay between the germline ends. The CDR3 runs to 13 residues. The sample belongs to a study of T-cell memory formation after mild COVID-19. MiXCR, applied by TCRdb to the 5' RACE reads, yields one record per CDR3 protein. The sample carries around 80,000 distinct CDR3 sequences, 11% to 15% recorded once. V and J are TRBV4-3 and TRBJ2-1, with D maybe TRBD2 (5 bases). The material sequenced was PBMCs or a T cell subset sorted from them (not recorded which). The source is an adult woman who had mild COVID-19 (a few samples of this study predate the infection). Cell type and time point are not known. CDR3 DNA: TGCGCCAGCAGCCAAGAGGCAGAGCGGGAGCAGTTCTTC. Amino acids: CASSQEAEREQFF.